The 15 T cell receptor beta chains in this list originate from one sample, sequenced in a study of T cell responses to AZD1222 COVID-19 vaccine. Data came from immunoSEQ multiplex PCR; TCRdb stores just in-frame clones and leaves some out. The top ten clones hold approximately 4% of a sample with about 200,000 clones, around 94% of them seen once. The specimen comprised peripheral blood, sampled 28 days after the second dose of the MenACWY control vaccine. Every receptor here comes from an adult who received the MenACWY meningococcal vaccine as a control.

The genes are TRBV27 and TRBJ1-5, with 8 bases fitting TRBD1. V shed 5 bases and J 9 bases; nucleotides not matched to a gene: 3. From germline, CDR1 is MNHEY and CDR2 SMNVEV (reference sequence). The CDR3 covers 12 residues. The CDR3, as DNA: TGTGCCAGCAGTCGACAGGGGCTGCCCCAGCATTTT. Translated, it gives CASSRQGLPQHF.

This rearrangement joins TRBV12-5 to TRBJ1-2; TRBD1 matches 8 bases. This CDR3 has 14 amino acids. CDR1 is LGHNT, CDR2 FRNRAP, per germline. The V segment lost 5 bases and the J segment 6 bases; nucleotides outside the gene matches: 8. The CDR3 region is CASGLPWTGNGYTF. CDR3 coding DNA: TGTGCTAGTGGTCTCCCTTGGACAGGGAATGGCTACACCTTC. The full variable domain, with the rest looked up from reference TRBV12-5 and TRBJ1-2, is DARVTQTPRHKVTEMGQEVTMRCQPILGHNTVFWYRQTMMQGLELLAYFRNRAPLDDSGMPKDRFSAEMPDATLATLKIQPSEPRDSAVYFCASGLPWTGNGYTFGSGTRLTVV.

The chain uses TRBV10-1 and TRBJ2-1, with 9 bases that match TRBD2. CDR1 is WNHNN and CDR2 is SYGVQD in the germline V gene (reference sequence). This CDR3 is 14 amino acids long. V gave up 5 bases and J gave up 5 bases; unmatched junction bases: 4. For the CDR3, the DNA is TGCGCCAGCAGTAGGACTAGCGTGGACAATGAGCAGTTCTTC. Protein product: CASSRTSVDNEQFF.

V and J are TRBV25-1 and TRBJ2-1; D gene ambiguous. V dropped 6 bases and J dropped 2 bases, with 17 bases sitting between them. Germline CDR1 reads MGHDK; CDR2 reads SYGVNS. The CDR3 loop spans 16 amino acids. The CDR3 region has the DNA TGTGCCAGCAGCTCTGGTCACCTCAACCCCTACAATGAGCAGTTCTTC. Encoded protein: CASSSGHLNPYNEQFF.

The genes are TRBV30 and TRBJ1-4; TRBD1 matches at 7 bases. With 4 bases clipped from V and 5 bases from J, the junction kept 7 bases outside the gene matches. CDR1 is GTSNPN, CDR2 SVGIG, per germline (reference sequence). The CDR3 consists of 14 residues. The CDR3 DNA reads as TGTGCCTGGAACCCGGGACAGTGGAATGAAAAACTGTTTTTT. Translation: CAWNPGQWNEKLFF.

This clone was detected only once. V and J are TRBV10-3 and TRBJ1-1; 7 bases align to TRBD1. The CDR3 contains 14 residues. Germline trimming cut 0 bases from V and 8 bases from J; bases unmatched to any gene: 6. The V gene's germline CDR1 is ENHRY and CDR2 SYGVKD. In DNA form, the CDR3 reads TGTGCCATCAGTGAGTCACCGGGACAGACAGAAGCTTTCTTT. It specifies CAISESPGQTEAFF.

This chain joins TRBV19 and TRBJ1-1; 7 nucleotides line up with TRBD1. V was pared by 6 bases and J by 5 bases, with 9 bases of the junction left unmatched. Per germline, CDR1 LNHDA and CDR2 SQIVND (reference sequence). The CDR3 extends over 14 amino acids. The CDR3 nucleotides are TGTGCCAGTAGCCCGGACAGGTGGTTGACTGAAGCTTTCTTT. This codes for CASSPDRWLTEAFF.

This chain links TRBV27 with TRBJ1-2; the D is unclear. This CDR3 comprises 14 residues. Germline V gives CDR1 MNHEY, CDR2 SMNVEV (reference sequence). The germline V and J ends were trimmed by 0 bases and 7 bases, with 12 bases remaining between them. The CDR3 here is CASSLSTVKGGYTF. CDR3 coding DNA: TGTGCCAGCAGTTTATCCACAGTGAAAGGTGGCTACACCTTC.

This clone has a single count. The chain joins TRBV27 to TRBJ1-6; no clear D gene. The CDR3 runs 15 residues. V dropped 5 bases and J dropped 4 bases, with 12 bases sitting between them. Germline V gene data show CDR1 as MNHEY and CDR2 as SMNVEV (reference sequence). In DNA, the CDR3 is TGTGCCAGCAGTCCGACCCGGGAATATAATTCACCCCTCCACTTT. Its translation is CASSPTREYNSPLHF.

This chain uses TRBV19 with TRBJ2-7; 10 bases fit TRBD1. V was clipped by 6 bases and J by 2 bases; unmatched bases: 4. This CDR3 is 14 amino acids long. The germline gives CDR1 LNHDA, CDR2 SQIVND (reference sequence). The CDR3 DNA sequence: TGTGCCAGTAGGGGACAGGGGAAGGCCTACGAGCAGTACTTC. Its protein is CASRGQGKAYEQYF.

The rearrangement uses TRBV7-3 and TRBJ2-1; 14 bases agree with TRBD2. Trimming took 8 bases from V and 8 from J; bases not matched to a gene: 2. The CDR3 runs to 13 residues. The germline V gene has CDR1 SGHTA and CDR2 FQGTGA. The CDR3 nucleotides read TGTGCCAGCGGACTAGCGGGAGGCTATGAGCAGTTCTTC. This sequence encodes CASGLAGGYEQFF.

The rearrangement links TRBV18 to TRBJ1-6, with 7 bases matching TRBD1. V trimming: 5 bases; J trimming: 8 bases; junction bases outside the gene matches: 6. CDR1 and CDR2 (germline): KGHSH, LQKENI. The CDR3 contains 14 residues. The CDR3 protein is CASSSDRLDSPLHF. The CDR3 DNA sequence: TGTGCCAGCTCATCGGACAGGTTAGATTCACCCCTCCACTTT.

The chain uses TRBV6-4 and TRBJ2-1; TRBD2 matches at 7 bases. This CDR3 has 15 amino acids. CDR1 and CDR2 (germline): MRHNA, SNTAGT. After removal of 8 bases from V and 6 bases from J, the junction contained 13 bases not matched to a gene. CDR3 DNA sequence: TGTGCCAGCTCTGAAGCGGGATCGCTCCCCAATGAGCAGTTCTTC. Protein: CASSEAGSLPNEQFF.

V gene TRBV2 combines with J gene TRBJ1-4; D is possibly TRBD1 (6 bases). The length of the CDR3 is 10 residues. Germline V gene sequence: CDR1 SNHLY, CDR2 FYNNEI. Trimming took 6 bases from V and 10 from J, leaving 6 bases between them. CDR3: CASRTGKLFF. CDR3 sequence (DNA): TGTGCCAGCAGGACAGGAAAACTGTTTTTT.

The chain employs TRBV7-9 and TRBJ1-5; D gene unclear. Per the germline V gene, CDR1 is SEHNR and CDR2 is FQNEAQ (reference sequence). V gave up 4 bases and J gave up 6 bases, with 19 bases separating them. This CDR3 has 16 residues. CDR3 DNA: TGTGCCAGCAGCTCCCCTAGCGTCGTCAGCCCTCAGCCCCAGCATTTT. This codes for CASSSPSVVSPQPQHF.